Listed below are T cell receptor beta chains from one sample, sequenced in a study of shared clonotypes between healthy human individuals. Using immunoSEQ multiplex PCR, the repertoire was profiled, and TCRdb retains in-frame clones only, with some absent. In the table there are over a million clones, 78% of which are singletons. The sequenced sample was memory CD4+ T cells from PBMCs. The receptors shown here come from a man in his late teens or twenties in good health. Some clones in this sample may be carry-over from other donors' samples. CDR3s leave out the opening cysteine and the closing phenylalanine or tryptophan. The order of the fields is V gene, J gene, D gene, CDR3 protein. The D gene is left open where the match is weak.

v_call: TRBV4-1
j_call: TRBJ1-1
d_call: -
cdr3_aa: ASSQALLNTEAF

v_call: TRBV27
j_call: TRBJ2-7
d_call: -
cdr3_aa: ASSHVYSYEQY

v_call: TRBV19
j_call: TRBJ1-5
d_call: -
cdr3_aa: ASRIGHLTGNQPQH

v_call: TRBV28
j_call: TRBJ2-5
d_call: TRBD2
cdr3_aa: ASSQGTSGSQTQY

v_call: TRBV18
j_call: TRBJ2-6
d_call: -
cdr3_aa: ASSPNNRDSGANVLT

v_call: TRBV19
j_call: TRBJ2-3
d_call: -
cdr3_aa: ATGGSQTFTDTQY

v_call: TRBV5-1
j_call: TRBJ2-1
d_call: -
cdr3_aa: ASSLADQLAWNEQF

v_call: TRBV6-1
j_call: TRBJ1-6
d_call: -
cdr3_aa: ASRTGTENSPLH

v_call: TRBV5-1
j_call: TRBJ2-3
d_call: TRBD1
cdr3_aa: ASSLGTGADTQY

v_call: TRBV6-4
j_call: TRBJ2-3
d_call: -
cdr3_aa: ASSDRGSDTQY

v_call: TRBV4-1
j_call: TRBJ1-4
d_call: -
cdr3_aa: ASSETGAATNEKLF

v_call: TRBV18
j_call: TRBJ1-2
d_call: -
cdr3_aa: ASSPQDSWGYT

v_call: TRBV5-1
j_call: TRBJ1-2
d_call: -
cdr3_aa: ASGVGDSNYGYT

v_call: TRBV7-2
j_call: TRBJ2-7
d_call: TRBD2
cdr3_aa: ASSTGTSGPYEQY

v_call: TRBV5-6
j_call: TRBJ2-1
d_call: -
cdr3_aa: ASSLDLVPSYNEQF

v_call: TRBV27
j_call: TRBJ1-1
d_call: TRBD1
cdr3_aa: ASSLYLTGRNTEAF

v_call: TRBV6-1
j_call: TRBJ2-5
d_call: TRBD2
cdr3_aa: ASSERRIAGVSETQY

v_call: TRBV7-3
j_call: TRBJ2-1
d_call: -
cdr3_aa: ASSFDRSSYNEQF

v_call: TRBV27
j_call: TRBJ2-3
d_call: TRBD1
cdr3_aa: ASSFENRGRDTQY

v_call: TRBV6-5
j_call: TRBJ2-7
d_call: TRBD1
cdr3_aa: ASSYDLAGGYEQY

v_call: TRBV28
j_call: TRBJ2-5
d_call: -
cdr3_aa: ASSFHGAGVETQY

v_call: TRBV19
j_call: TRBJ1-2
d_call: TRBD1
cdr3_aa: ASRTRQGQSNYGYT

v_call: TRBV9
j_call: TRBJ1-1
d_call: -
cdr3_aa: ASSVAGRSGTEAF

v_call: TRBV7-6
j_call: TRBJ1-3
d_call: -
cdr3_aa: ASSLPQGGGNTIY

v_call: TRBV28
j_call: TRBJ2-5
d_call: TRBD2
cdr3_aa: ASTLGTSGWETQY

v_call: TRBV27
j_call: TRBJ2-3
d_call: -
cdr3_aa: ASSPPADTQY

v_call: TRBV2
j_call: TRBJ1-1
d_call: -
cdr3_aa: ASERERNTEAF

v_call: TRBV27
j_call: TRBJ2-2
d_call: TRBD2
cdr3_aa: ASNREGQNGELF

v_call: TRBV28
j_call: TRBJ2-1
d_call: -
cdr3_aa: ASGGQGYSEQF

v_call: TRBV7-2
j_call: TRBJ2-3
d_call: TRBD2
cdr3_aa: ASSFHPGTSGTDTQY

v_call: TRBV5-4
j_call: TRBJ1-1
d_call: -
cdr3_aa: ASSRMGTVNTEAF

v_call: TRBV6-1
j_call: TRBJ1-1
d_call: -
cdr3_aa: ASSDSTVMNTEAF

v_call: TRBV27
j_call: TRBJ2-2
d_call: TRBD2
cdr3_aa: ASSRKSGTSGRGEKSGELF

v_call: TRBV27
j_call: TRBJ2-2
d_call: TRBD2
cdr3_aa: ASSLRRERPNTGELF

v_call: TRBV11-2
j_call: TRBJ1-1
d_call: -
cdr3_aa: ASSSYRAFKELAEAF

v_call: TRBV2
j_call: TRBJ1-5
d_call: -
cdr3_aa: ASSLGPSQPQH

v_call: TRBV7-8
j_call: TRBJ1-5
d_call: -
cdr3_aa: ASRGGGGNQPQH

v_call: TRBV29-1
j_call: TRBJ2-7
d_call: -
cdr3_aa: SVVRGTWGGDEQY

v_call: TRBV5-1
j_call: TRBJ2-3
d_call: TRBD2
cdr3_aa: ASRLIAGEIPDTQY

v_call: TRBV27
j_call: TRBJ2-3
d_call: TRBD2
cdr3_aa: ASRELAGRSTDTQY

v_call: TRBV5-1
j_call: TRBJ2-3
d_call: -
cdr3_aa: ASIKGPQPPTDTQY

v_call: TRBV18
j_call: TRBJ1-1
d_call: -
cdr3_aa: ASSLQSNTEAF

v_call: TRBV2
j_call: TRBJ2-1
d_call: TRBD1
cdr3_aa: ASSRTGREGEQF

v_call: TRBV4-1
j_call: TRBJ2-3
d_call: -
cdr3_aa: ASSLAGGRRTDTQY

v_call: TRBV10-3
j_call: TRBJ1-1
d_call: TRBD1
cdr3_aa: AISAGTGNTEAF

v_call: TRBV9
j_call: TRBJ1-2
d_call: TRBD1
cdr3_aa: ASSTQTGNYGYT

v_call: TRBV28
j_call: TRBJ2-1
d_call: TRBD2
cdr3_aa: ASSLLAGELWV

v_call: TRBV4-1
j_call: TRBJ2-5
d_call: -
cdr3_aa: ASSQGASETQY

v_call: TRBV4-1
j_call: TRBJ1-6
d_call: TRBD1
cdr3_aa: ASSLPGTGRRSLH